The 10 T cell receptor beta chains below come from one sample, sequenced in a study of blood T cell repertoires in COVID-19. Data came from immunoSEQ multiplex PCR; TCRdb stores just in-frame clones and leaves some out. The table has 110,000 to 150,000 clones, 80% seen once. Source material: peripheral blood. Every receptor here comes from a man aged 65-85 years who had recovered from COVID-19.

The chain carries TRBV5-1 and TRBJ2-3, with 8 positions matching TRBD2. Germline CDR1 is SGHRS and CDR2 is YFSETQ. The CDR3 has 14 residues. V was clipped by 4 bases and J by 4 bases; unmatched bases: 5. In DNA, the CDR3 is TGCGCCAGCAGCCAAGCGGGAGAGTCAGATACGCAGTATTTT. It encodes CASSQAGESDTQYF. Drawing the rest from reference TRBV5-1 and TRBJ2-3, the complete variable domain is KAGVTQTPRYLIKTRGQQVTLSCSPISGHRSVSWYQQTPGQGLQFLFEYFSETQRNKGNFPGRFSGRQFSNSRSEMNVSTLELGDSALYLCASSQAGESDTQYFGPGTRLTVL.

The rearrangement links TRBV6-6 to TRBJ1-4; 8 bases agree with TRBD1. Trimming cost V 2 bases and J 4 bases; bases outside gene matches: 3. Per germline, CDR1 MNHNY and CDR2 SVGAGI (reference sequence). CDR3 length: 15 amino acids. Here the CDR3 reads CASSYTGQVNEKLFF. CDR3 nucleotides: TGTGCCAGCAGTTACACGGGACAGGTTAATGAAAAACTGTTTTTT.

The chain joins TRBV12-3 or TRBV12-4 to TRBJ2-1, with D hard to call. The CDR3 totals 12 residues. Between the trimmed V and J ends, which lost 7 bases and 4 bases, there was a span of 8 bases. The CDR3 is CASTSGYNEQFF. The CDR3, as DNA: TGTGCCAGCACGTCGGGTTACAATGAGCAGTTCTTC.

The chain uses TRBV19 and TRBJ2-1; tentatively, D is TRBD2 (6 bases). The germline V and J ends were trimmed by 3 bases and 6 bases, with 15 bases remaining between them. From germline, CDR1 is LNHDA and CDR2 SQIVND (reference sequence). This CDR3 region has 15 residues. The DNA for the CDR3 is TGTGCCAGTAGTATTGCGCCGACCGGGGGCAATGAGCAGTTCTTC. It yields the protein CASSIAPTGGNEQFF. The complete variable domain, with remaining parts taken from reference TRBV19 and TRBJ2-1, reads DGGITQSPKYLFRKEGQNVTLSCEQNLNHDAMYWYRQDPGQGLRLIYYSQIVNDFQKGDIAEGYSVSREKKESFPLTVTSAQKNPTAFYLCASSIAPTGGNEQFFGPGTRLTVL.

The chain is built from TRBV5-1 and TRBJ1-1, with a weak D call TRBD1 (6 bases). CDR1 is SGHRS and CDR2 is YFSETQ in the germline V gene. CDR3 length: 14 residues. Trimming cost V 2 bases and J 3 bases, with 11 bases left between them. CDR3 bases: TGCGCCAGCAGCTTCAGGGGCCGAGACACTGAAGCTTTCTTT. The encoded protein is CASSFRGRDTEAFF. The full variable domain, rest sourced from reference TRBV5-1 and TRBJ1-1, is KAGVTQTPRYLIKTRGQQVTLSCSPISGHRSVSWYQQTPGQGLQFLFEYFSETQRNKGNFPGRFSGRQFSNSRSEMNVSTLELGDSALYLCASSFRGRDTEAFFGQGTRLTVV.

J is TRBJ2-7 and V is TRBV11-2, with 14 bases matching TRBD2. Trimming took 4 bases from V and 4 from J; bases not matched to a gene: 3. CDR1 is SGHAT, CDR2 FQNNGV, per germline. The CDR3 extends over 15 amino acids. CDR3 DNA: TGTGCCAGCAGCTGGGGACTAGCGGGAGAGTACGAGCAGTACTTC. This gives the protein CASSWGLAGEYEQYF.

The gene calls are TRBV5-1 and TRBJ1-1; 8 bases align to TRBD1. V gave up 8 bases and J gave up 5 bases; unmatched junction bases: 2. The CDR3 loop spans 11 amino acids. Germline CDR1 reads SGHRS; CDR2 reads YFSETQ. The CDR3 DNA sequence: TGCGCCAGTACAGGGGGTACTGAAGCTTTCTTT. It specifies CASTGGTEAFF.

The chain employs TRBV30 and TRBJ1-6; TRBD1 aligns across 8 bases. Germline CDR1 GTSNPN, CDR2 SVGIG (reference sequence). This CDR3 spans 16 amino acids. V lost 0 bases, J lost 10 bases, and 11 bases stayed unmatched. The CDR3 sequence is CAWSVYRDRGPSPLHF. In DNA, the CDR3 is TGTGCCTGGAGTGTATACCGTGACAGGGGACCCTCACCCCTCCACTTT.

The chain is built from TRBV5-6 and TRBJ2-1; TRBD2 agrees at 8 bases. V trimming: 4 bases; J trimming: 1 base; junction bases outside the gene matches: 10. The CDR3 extends over 17 amino acids. CDR1 is SGHDT and CDR2 is YYEEEE in the germline V gene. CDR3 coding DNA: TGTGCCAGCAGCGTAGGGCTAGCGGGCATTTCCTACAATGAGCAGTTCTTC. It translates to CASSVGLAGISYNEQFF.

This chain connects TRBV2 to TRBJ2-1, with 8 nucleotides matching TRBD2. Per the germline V gene, CDR1 is SNHLY and CDR2 is FYNNEI. The CDR3 contains 14 residues. The junction had 6 bases not matched to a gene; V was cut back by 7 bases and J by 4 bases. This CDR3 reads CASTELAEYNEQFF. The CDR3 nucleotides read TGTGCCAGCACCGAACTAGCGGAATACAATGAGCAGTTCTTC.